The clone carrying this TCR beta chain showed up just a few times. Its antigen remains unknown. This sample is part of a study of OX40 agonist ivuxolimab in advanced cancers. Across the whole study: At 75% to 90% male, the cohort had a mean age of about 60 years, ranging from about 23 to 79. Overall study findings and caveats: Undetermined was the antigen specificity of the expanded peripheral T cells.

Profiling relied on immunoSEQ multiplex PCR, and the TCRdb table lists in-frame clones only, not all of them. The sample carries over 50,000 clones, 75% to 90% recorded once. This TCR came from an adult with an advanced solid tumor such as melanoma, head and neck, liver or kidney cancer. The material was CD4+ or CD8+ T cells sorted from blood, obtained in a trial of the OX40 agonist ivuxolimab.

CDR3 nucleotide sequence: TGTGCCAGCTCACCCAGACAGGGATGGACTGAAGCTTTCTTT. Translated: CASSPRQGWTEAFF. The V and J genes are TRBV18 and TRBJ1-1; TRBD1 matches 7 bases. CDR3 length: 14 residues. The V gene's germline CDR1 is KGHSH and CDR2 LQKENI. J lost 5 bases, V lost 3 bases, and 6 bases had no gene match.